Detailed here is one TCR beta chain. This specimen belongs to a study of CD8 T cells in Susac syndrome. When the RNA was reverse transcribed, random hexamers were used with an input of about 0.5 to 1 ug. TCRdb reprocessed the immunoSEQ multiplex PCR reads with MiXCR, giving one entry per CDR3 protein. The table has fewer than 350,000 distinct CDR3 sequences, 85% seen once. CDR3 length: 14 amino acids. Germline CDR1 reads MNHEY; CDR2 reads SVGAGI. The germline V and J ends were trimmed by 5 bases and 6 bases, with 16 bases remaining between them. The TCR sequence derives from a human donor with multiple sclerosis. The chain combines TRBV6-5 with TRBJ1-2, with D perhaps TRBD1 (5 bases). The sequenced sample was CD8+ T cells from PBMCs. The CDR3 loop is CASSPLLAGHGYTF. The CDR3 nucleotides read TGTGCCAGCAGTCCCCTGTTAGCGGGGCATGGCTACACCTTC.